The source of this TCR beta chain is a study of Graves' ophthalmopathy and Graves' hyperthyroidism. Study information: Stable hyperthyroidism meant no ophthalmopathy within 18 months of follow-up.

Germline V CDR1 and CDR2: DFQATT, SNEGSKA (reference sequence). The CDR3 spans 14 residues. The germline V and J ends were trimmed by 5 bases and 0 bases, with 14 bases remaining between them. As the template, RNA transcripts were used to amplify TCR beta CDR3 regions. The workflow started with a first-round RT-PCR run with HTBI primers and then moved on to a second-round multiplex PCR. TCRdb fed the multiplex PCR reads into MiXCR, producing one record per CDR3 protein. The sample lists over a million distinct CDR3 sequences; roughly 35% were seen once. Pregnancy or lactation, uncontrolled infections and other autoimmune diseases were grounds for excluding patients. This clonotype was seen repeatedly, ten times or more.

This receptor was obtained from an adult man with Graves' hyperthyroidism. V gene TRBV20-1 combines with J gene TRBJ2-7, with D perhaps TRBD1 (6 bases). The specimen was peripheral blood or thyroid tissue (not recorded which). The DNA for the CDR3 is TGCAGTGCTCCGGGACACCGGAGCTCCTACGAGCAGTACTTC. Protein: CSAPGHRSSYEQYF.